This record looks at one TCR beta chain sequence and its context. Trimming at V came to 9 bases and at J to 5 bases, leaving 5 bases not matched to a gene. There are 13 residues in the CDR3. Germline V gene data show CDR1 as SGHRS and CDR2 as YFSETQ. The protocol was immunoSEQ multiplex PCR, while the TCRdb copy is restricted to in-frame clones and leaves out a portion. The sample lists 90,000 or so clones, roughly 78% occurring once. The entry originates in a study of PD-1 blockade in classical Hodgkin lymphoma. Time point indicated: cycle 4 day 1 (C4D1), after six to seven weeks of nivolumab. All the patients suffered relapse after autologous stem cell transplantation, and brentuximab vedotin exposure differed. Complete response, partial response or progressive disease made up the best responses.

The receptor's source is a human donor with classical Hodgkin lymphoma. The chain employs TRBV5-1 and TRBJ2-2; 9 bases map to TRBD1. Here the sequenced sample was peripheral blood mononuclear cells (PBMCs), taken before the fourth cycle of nivolumab. The CDR3 DNA sequence: TGCGCCATAGGGACAGGGAGAACCGGGGAGCTGTTTTTT. Translated, it gives CAIGTGRTGELFF.